Listed below are T cell receptor beta chains from one sample, sequenced in a study of shared clonotypes between healthy human individuals. Measured with immunoSEQ multiplex PCR; TCRdb has only the in-frame clones, and not every one. Of fewer than 3 million clones listed, approximately 90% are singletons. The sequenced sample consisted of naive CD4+ T cells from PBMCs. Every receptor here comes from a man aged 18 to 29 in good health. Some clones in this sample may be carry-over from other donors' samples. CDR3s leave out the opening cysteine and the closing phenylalanine or tryptophan. The order of the fields is V gene, CDR3 protein.

TRBV25-1 | ASSKIGGTEAF
TRBV10-1 | ASSTDAIGEQY
TRBV27 | ASSLRDRADTQY
TRBV14 | ASSQGPQRPNQPQH
TRBV27 | ASKKDGSSYEQY
TRBV7-2 | ASSLDRGSNTEAF
TRBV7-9 | ASSLQSGTYEQY
TRBV28 | ASRPRDRGRPPEAF
TRBV7-3 | ASSPRGDTGELF
TRBV2 | ASTRGGPGNAPDTQY